Following are 3 T cell receptor beta chains from one sample sequenced in a study of CD8 T cells in Susac syndrome. An amount of RNA that ranged from roughly 0.5 to 1 ug was reverse transcribed with random hexamers. MiXCR, applied by TCRdb to the immunoSEQ multiplex PCR reads, yields one record per CDR3 protein. Of roughly 190,000 distinct CDR3 sequences in the sample, 95% were seen once. The specimen was CD8+ T cells from PBMCs. The origin of the receptors is a human donor with Susac syndrome.

The chain uses TRBV4-2 and TRBJ1-2; D ambiguous. Germline V CDR1 and CDR2: LGHNA, YNFKEQ. Trimming pared 1 base from V and 4 bases from J, leaving 7 bases between. This CDR3 spans 13 amino acids. The CDR3 sequence is CASSQGSPYGYTF. CDR3 nucleotide sequence: TGTGCCAGCAGCCAAGGGAGCCCCTATGGCTACACCTTC.

The CDR3 protein is CASSPPRFYNEQFF. For the CDR3, the DNA is TGTGCCAGCAGCCCACCCCGGTTCTACAATGAGCAGTTCTTC. The V gene is TRBV9, the J gene TRBJ2-1; D ambiguous. The CDR3 covers 14 residues. Looked up from germline, CDR1 is SGDLS and CDR2 is YYNGEE. V was shortened by 4 bases and J by 3 bases, with 11 bases between the two germline ends.

The CDR3 DNA follows: TGTGCCAGCAGCTTAGCGGGACTCCTCACAGATACGCAGTATTTT. It specifies CASSLAGLLTDTQYF. The chain carries TRBV13 and TRBJ2-3; D is perhaps TRBD2 (6 bases). Germline CDR1 reads PRHDT; CDR2 reads FYEKMQ (reference sequence). Trimming pared 1 base from V and 2 bases from J, leaving 10 bases between. CDR3 length: 15 amino acids.